This section outlines one T cell receptor beta chain sequence together with its context. Its matching antigen is unknown. These data belong to a study of cytomegalovirus exposure and HLA in healthy donors. General study findings and limits: Diagnosis of cytomegalovirus status made by the classifier reportedly showed high specificity and sensitivity. Common viral pathogens were later found to be apparently linked to several of the most significant clusters. Among CMV-associated TCR beta chains, most appeared HLA-restricted in a later analysis. Sequencing likely produced, as an artifact, a cluster of highly shared sequence variants.

The PCR employed 60 Vbeta primers together with 13 Jbeta primers. TCRdb's table, derived via immunoSEQ multiplex PCR, lists solely in-frame clones and lacks some. The sample carries over 140,000 clones, approximately 80% recorded once. V lost 4 bases and J lost 4, with 15 bases in between. The CDR3 totals 16 residues. Germline V gives CDR1 SGHDT, CDR2 YYEEEE. This TCR was sampled from a man between 25 and 39 years old in good health and CMV-seropositive. Input material: PBMCs. The chain combines TRBV5-6 with TRBJ1-6; weak D call: TRBD1 (5 bases). The CDR3 nucleotides are TGTGCCAGCAGCCCGGGGGAGGGGATGTATAATTCACCCCTCCACTTT. Translation gives CASSPGEGMYNSPLHF.